These 6 T cell receptor beta chains came from one sample sequenced in a study of T cell responses to AZD1222 COVID-19 vaccine. Assay: immunoSEQ multiplex PCR; the TCRdb copy retains only in-frame clones and omits some. The top ten clones hold 1.3% of a sample with about 150,000 clones, roughly 94% of them seen once. This specimen consisted of peripheral blood, obtained on day 0 of AZD1222 vaccination. The source is an adult in good health.

The chain links TRBV12-3 or TRBV12-4 to TRBJ1-6, with D tentatively TRBD1 (5 bases). This CDR3 has 13 amino acids. V was cut by 7 bases and J by 9 bases, with 13 bases left in between. CDR3 amino acids: CASTRDLGSPLHF. The CDR3 bases are TGTGCCAGCACCAGGGATCTTGGTTCACCCCTCCACTTT.

Turning to this clone: Other DNA sequences in this specimen translate into the identical CDR3. V usage is TRBV4-1 and J usage is TRBJ1-2; D may be TRBD1 (6 bases). The length of the CDR3 is 15 residues. V lost 1 base to trimming and J lost 0 bases, with 9 bases between them. Germline V CDR1 and CDR2: MGHRA, YSYEKL. CDR3 region: CASSQGTATNYGYTF. For the CDR3, the DNA is TGCGCCAGCAGCCAAGGGACAGCGACTAACTATGGCTACACCTTC.

The gene calls are TRBV23-1 and TRBJ2-3; the match to TRBD1 covers 7 bases. TRBV23-1 is an open reading frame whose function is uncertain. The CDR3 consists of 20 residues. V shed 5 bases, J shed 3 bases, and the junction held 23 bases outside the gene matches. As DNA, the CDR3 is TGCGCCAGCAGTTCAATCGATCAAGGGGCAGGGGGAACAAAAACAGATACGCAGTATTTT. Protein: CASSSIDQGAGGTKTDTQYF.

The rearrangement joins TRBV18 to TRBJ1-1, with 8 bases fitting TRBD1. The V segment lost 4 bases and the J segment 7 bases; nucleotides outside the gene matches: 5. Germline CDR1 and CDR2: KGHSH and LQKENI. The CDR3 consists of 13 residues. The CDR3 DNA reads as TGTGCCAGCTCACGGGGACAGGCCGATGAAGCTTTCTTT. Protein sequence: CASSRGQADEAFF.

CDR3 nucleotide sequence: TGTGCCAGCAGTTACCTGACCCGGTATAATTCACCCCTCCACTTT. Translated: CASSYLTRYNSPLHF. J is TRBJ1-6 and V is TRBV6-2 or TRBV6-3; D gene ambiguous. CDR1 is MNHEY, CDR2 SVGEGT, per germline. This CDR3 has 15 amino acids. Between the trimmed V and J ends, which lost 2 bases and 4 bases, there was a span of 9 bases.

The chain is built from TRBV5-1 and TRBJ1-1, with 9 bases aligning to TRBD1. Germline CDR1 SGHRS, CDR2 YFSETQ. The CDR3 sequence is 15 residues long. V shed 0 bases, J shed 4 bases, and the junction held 4 bases outside the gene matches. DNA of the CDR3: TGCGCCAGCAGCTTGGGGGACAGGGCCACCACTGAAGCTTTCTTT. This gives the protein CASSLGDRATTEAFF.